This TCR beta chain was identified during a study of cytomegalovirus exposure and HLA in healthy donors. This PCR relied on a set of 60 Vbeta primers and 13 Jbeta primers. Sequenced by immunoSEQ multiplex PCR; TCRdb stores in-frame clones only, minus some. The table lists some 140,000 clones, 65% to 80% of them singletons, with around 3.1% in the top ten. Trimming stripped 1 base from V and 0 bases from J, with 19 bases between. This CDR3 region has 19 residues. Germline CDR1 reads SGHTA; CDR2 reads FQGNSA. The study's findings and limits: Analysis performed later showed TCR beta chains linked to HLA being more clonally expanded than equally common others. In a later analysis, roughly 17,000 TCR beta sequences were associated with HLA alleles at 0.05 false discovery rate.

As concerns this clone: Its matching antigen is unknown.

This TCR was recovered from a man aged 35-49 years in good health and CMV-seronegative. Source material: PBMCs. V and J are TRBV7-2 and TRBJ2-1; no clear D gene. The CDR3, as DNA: TGTGCCAGCAGCTTAGTCCCATTGGTAGCACCCAGCTCCTACAATGAGCAGTTCTTC. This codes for CASSLVPLVAPSSYNEQFF.